The clone carrying this T cell receptor (beta chain) was counted between two and nine times. The antigen is undetermined. Germline values: CDR1 SGHRS, CDR2 YFSETQ. The V end was cut by 2 bases, the J end by 2 bases, with 17 bases between. The CDR3 is made up of 16 amino acids. The data are from a study of T-cell reconstitution after alpha-beta-depleted transplantation in children. Points from the study as a whole: Alpha-beta T cells about two months after transplant reportedly derived from several hundred expanded graft clones. Some patients owed their high day-60 TCRbeta diversity to surviving recipient T cells and thymic progenitors. Most T-cell counts and diversity one year after the transplant came from T cells that were newly produced.

As it was prepared, the TCRbeta library received unique molecular identifiers. MiXCR was run by TCRdb on the PCR reads, yielding one entry per CDR3 protein. The sample has roughly 670,000 distinct CDR3 sequences; about 12% are singletons. The sequencing here drew on PBMCs, taken before TCRalphabeta/CD19-depleted stem cell transplant. This sequence was found in a girl aged 2-9 years with congenital amegakaryocytic thrombocytopenia, due to receive a stem cell transplant. This rearrangement joins TRBV5-1 to TRBJ2-7; D remains ambiguous. CDR3 DNA sequence: TGCGCCAGCAGCTTCAACCCATCCAGCCTTACCTACGAGCAGTACTTC. It codes for CASSFNPSSLTYEQYF.